The source of this TCR beta chain is a study of spatial heterogeneity in lung cancer (dated by TCRdb to the late 2010s). Regarding the research as a whole: Beta-chain transcripts were consistently detected in greater numbers than alpha-chain transcripts, which likely reflected higher beta-chain transcript abundance. In non-small cell lung cancer, the study made a quantitative comparison of TCR alpha and beta repertoires among multiple tumor regions, matched nontumor lung and blood. Both alpha and beta chains were TCR-sequenced in 200 to 250 tumor regions, around 64 matched nontumor lung samples and some 56 PBMC samples obtained at surgery. In the raw uncorrected reads, each unique combination of TCR and UMI appeared on average more than ten times. Nonsynonymous mutation counts, determined by whole-exome sequencing of tumor tissue, were related to TCR repertoire features. In tumor regions, TCR transcript counts showed a strong correlation with a T cell transcriptional module score derived from matched bulk RNA-seq.

The time point label of this sample denotes: sample taken at primary tumor resection. Donors were under 95 patients with early-stage, untreated non-small cell lung cancer from the lung TRACERx cohort. Whole RNA extracted from tumor and nontumor lung tissue, or from cryopreserved PBMC samples, was used for TCR sequencing without cell sorting. A patient was chosen for TCR sequencing only when enough RNA was available from at least two tumor regions. Before selection, tumor and adjacent nontumor lung specimens were reviewed by a lung pathologist. What the authors observed across the whole study: Estimated TCR-seq coverage of tumor T cells was only roughly 7% for alpha chains and around 13% for beta chains. The count of ubiquitous expanded TCRs correlated with the count of ubiquitous nonsynonymous mutations, and the count of regional expanded TCRs correlated with the count of regional nonsynonymous mutations. Confirming at a functional level the hypothesis that regional TCRs recognize regional mutations was considered to require additional single-cell paired TCR alpha and beta sequencing. The tumor nonsynonymous mutation count correlated with the number of expanded intratumoral alpha and beta TCRs.

Library preparation was by 5' RACE. The reads were generated on a NextSeq 500. To allow correction of PCR and sequencing errors, the TCR library protocol tagged every TCR cDNA molecule with a unique molecular identifier. The paper's processing steps were these. TCR identification, UMI-based error correction and CDR3 extraction were all carried out with Decombinator tools. TCRs above a frequency of 2 per 1,000, corresponding to the top 1% of the tumor frequency distribution, were defined as expanded. Expanded tumor TCRs statistically deemed absent (corrected P<0.05) from at least one tumor region were classed as regional, and all other expanded tumor TCRs were classed as ubiquitous. Rényi diversity was computed with the R vegan package after subsampling each repertoire 100 times to 5,000 TCRs. CDR3 similarity networks were built from amino acid triplet string-kernel similarity, connecting CDR3s with pairwise similarity above 0.82. TCRdb redid the processing of the public reads, applying fastp at Q25 and MiXCR, and retained in-frame beta chains. CDR3 protein duplicates are merged, each entry listing the most common genes and DNA. Clone size and V and J calls follow TCRdb, not the original study. Counted in this sample were about 27,000 distinct CDR3 sequences; about 7.6% of them appeared once. The top ten hold approximately 25% of the sample.

Many counts were recorded for this clonotype. The antigen it recognizes is unknown. Base qualities are not recorded, but no much larger clone differs from it by a single base. V is shortened by 6 bases, J by 1 base, and the region joining them spans 8 bases. Looking up the germline V gene yields CDR1 SGHDN and CDR2 FVKESK. The CDR3 contains 13 residues, cysteine and phenylalanine counted. CDR3 DNA only is kept here, 39 bases in frame from base 1. This specimen consisted of lung tumor tissue, obtained at surgery. The source is a male donor with early-stage non-small cell lung cancer. The chain uses TRBV14 and TRBJ2-3; possibly the D gene is TRBD1, per 6 matching bases. The CDR3 loop reads CASRDRGTDTQYF. The DNA sequence is as follows: TGTGCCAGCAGGGACAGAGGCACAGATACGCAGTATTTT.